These 28 T cell receptor beta chains share one sample of origin, sequenced in a study of cytomegalovirus exposure and HLA in healthy donors. Vbeta (60) and Jbeta (13) primers were used in the PCR. Some clones are missing from TCRdb's copy, which holds only in-frame ones; the method was immunoSEQ multiplex PCR. The sample carries some 150,000 clones, 82% recorded once. The sample taken for sequencing was PBMCs. Source of these receptors: a man between 18 and 29 years old in good health and CMV-seropositive.

This chain connects TRBV6-6 to TRBJ2-5, with D possibly matching TRBD2 (6 bases). The V end was cut by 6 bases, the J end by 2 bases, with 13 bases between. CDR3 length: 14 amino acids. In germline, CDR1 is MNHNY, CDR2 SVGAGI (reference sequence). The CDR3 loop reads CASRGLAGQETQYF. The CDR3 nucleotides read TGTGCCAGCAGGGGACTGGCGGGACAAGAGACCCAGTACTTC.

This chain links TRBV28 with TRBJ2-5; 7 positions agree with TRBD2. The CDR3 covers 17 residues. Germline-derived CDR1 and CDR2 are MDHEN and SYDVKM. Germline trimming cut 3 bases from V and 3 bases from J; bases unmatched to any gene: 13. CDR3 amino acids: CASSFTSGGRGEETQYF. In DNA, the CDR3 is TGTGCCAGCAGTTTTACCTCTGGCGGGAGAGGGGAAGAGACCCAGTACTTC. Complete variable domain (other parts from reference TRBV28 and TRBJ2-5): DVKVTQSSRYLVKRTGEKVFLECVQDMDHENMFWYRQDPGLGLRLIYFSYDVKMKEKGDIPEGYSVSREKKERFSLILESASTNQTSMYLCASSFTSGGRGEETQYFGPGTRLLVL.

The V call is TRBV7-9, the J call TRBJ2-2; 8 bases match TRBD1. Germline V gene lookup returns CDR1 SEHNR and CDR2 FQNEAQ (reference sequence). CDR3 length equals 18 residues. V shed 6 bases and J 5 bases; nucleotides not matched to a gene: 17. The CDR3 nucleotides are TGTGCCAGCAGTCTCAGGGGGCCATCTTCGCCTGTTACCGGGGAGCTGTTTTTT. It translates to CASSLRGPSSPVTGELFF.

The chain uses TRBV6-1 and TRBJ2-7; the match to TRBD1 covers 7 bases. The germline gives CDR1 MNHNS, CDR2 SASEGT. The length of the CDR3 is 15 residues. V lost 5 bases, J lost 5 bases, and 12 bases stayed unmatched. Here the CDR3 reads CASSTPTGLGDEQYF. The CDR3 coding sequence is TGTGCCAGCAGTACCCCGACAGGGCTCGGGGACGAGCAGTACTTC.

This clone was detected only a few times. The V gene is TRBV9, the J gene TRBJ1-1; D may be TRBD1 (6 bases). V lost 0 bases, J lost 5 bases, and 23 bases lay in between. CDR3 size: 18 residues. Germline lookup yields CDR1 SGDLS and CDR2 YYNGEE. The CDR3 nucleotides read TGTGCCAGCAGCGTAGTGGGGGTCCTGGATTCAAGGGGGACTGAAGCTTTCTTT. It codes for CASSVVGVLDSRGTEAFF.

In its sample, this clone was seen a few times. This chain connects TRBV19 to TRBJ2-3, with 8 bases aligning to TRBD1. Per the germline V gene, CDR1 is LNHDA and CDR2 is SQIVND (reference sequence). This CDR3 has 14 residues. The V and J ends lost 10 bases and 4 bases, in that order; junction bases with no gene match: 10. For the CDR3, the DNA is TGTGCCACCGTCCTCAGGGGGCATCCAGATACGCAGTATTTT. It translates to CATVLRGHPDTQYF.

This chain uses TRBV5-1 with TRBJ1-4; D is possibly TRBD1 (5 bases). V shed 1 base and J shed 6 bases, with 10 bases lying between them. The CDR3 spans 14 residues. Germline V CDR1 and CDR2: SGHRS, YFSETQ. CDR3 sequence reads: CASSLSGLDEKLFF. Here the CDR3 DNA reads TGCGCCAGCAGCTTGTCAGGGTTGGATGAAAAACTGTTTTTT.

The V gene is TRBV6-1, the J gene TRBJ2-7, with TRBD1 identical over 9 bases. The V and J ends lost 0 bases and 0 bases, in that order; junction bases with no gene match: 0. The CDR3 runs to 15 residues. Germline V lookup: CDR1 MNHNS, CDR2 SASEGT. The CDR3 nucleotides are TGTGCCAGCAGTGAAGCGGGACAGGGCTCCTACGAGCAGTACTTC. Its translation is CASSEAGQGSYEQYF.

The chain has TRBV4-1 and TRBJ2-3, with 8 bases that match TRBD1. Trimming removed 1 base from V and 7 bases from J; junction bases left unmatched: 7. This CDR3 comprises 15 residues. Germline CDR1 and CDR2: MGHRA and YSYEKL. CDR3 nucleotide sequence: TGCGCCAGCAGCCAAGCCGCCAGGGGGCAAAATACGCAGTATTTT. It is translated as CASSQAARGQNTQYF.

The chain has TRBV7-2 and TRBJ2-1; TRBD2 might be the D (5 bases). CDR3 length: 13 residues. The V and J ends lost 5 bases and 8 bases respectively, with 13 bases between them. Per the germline V gene, CDR1 is SGHTA and CDR2 is FQGNSA. CDR3 DNA sequence: TGTGCCAGCAGCCTCCGGCGGCGGGATGAGCAGTTCTTC. Protein sequence: CASSLRRRDEQFF.

The chain has TRBV25-1 and TRBJ2-7, with 10 bases lining up with TRBD1. The CDR3 is made up of 13 amino acids. Per the germline V gene, CDR1 is MGHDK and CDR2 is SYGVNS. The ends lost 10 bases at V and 4 bases at J; junction bases unmatched: 7. CDR3 residues: CATRTGGNYEQYF. The CDR3 bases are TGTGCCACGCGGACAGGGGGGAATTACGAGCAGTACTTC.

For the CDR3, the DNA is TGTGCCAGCAGTGCGGACAGGGGAGAGACCCAGTACTTC. Amino acids: CASSADRGETQYF. V is TRBV6-4 and J is TRBJ2-5; 9 nucleotides line up with TRBD1. The CDR3 spans 13 residues. J lost 4 bases, V lost 4 bases, and 1 base had no gene match. Germline CDR1 reads MRHNA; CDR2 reads SNTAGT.

The V and J genes are TRBV7-6 and TRBJ2-1, with a tentative D call TRBD2 (6 bases). CDR1 is SGHVS, CDR2 FNYEAQ, per germline. Trimming pared 5 bases from V and 4 bases from J, leaving 15 bases between. CDR3 length equals 15 residues. CDR3: CASSVRERAYNEQFF. The CDR3 DNA sequence: TGTGCCAGCAGCGTCCGTGAGCGGGCGTACAATGAGCAGTTCTTC. The full variable domain, its missing parts supplied by reference TRBV7-6 and TRBJ2-1, is GAGVSQSPRYKVTKRGQDVALRCDPISGHVSLYWYRQALGQGPEFLTYFNYEAQQDKSGLPNDRFSAERPEGSISTLTIQRTEQRDSAMYRCASSVRERAYNEQFFGPGTRLTVL.

The chain joins TRBV30 to TRBJ2-7; 8 nucleotides match TRBD2. This CDR3 region has 14 residues. CDR1 and CDR2 (germline): GTSNPN, SVGIG (reference sequence). The ends lost 4 bases at V and 1 base at J; junction bases unmatched: 6. CDR3 in amino acids: CAWIASGPSYEQYF. CDR3 sequence (DNA): TGTGCCTGGATAGCTAGCGGGCCTTCCTACGAGCAGTACTTC.

This clone has just a few counts. This chain connects TRBV28 to TRBJ1-5; D possibly corresponds to TRBD1 (5 bases). CDR1 is MDHEN and CDR2 is SYDVKM in the germline V gene. Trimming left V 4 bases short and J 2 bases short, with 12 bases between. The CDR3 runs 15 residues. The chain's CDR3 is CASSSGGEGNQPQHF. CDR3 bases: TGTGCCAGCAGTTCGGGGGGGGAGGGCAATCAGCCCCAGCATTTT.

V gene TRBV5-1 combines with J gene TRBJ1-5; D might be TRBD1 (6 bases). The CDR3 has 14 residues. The germline gives CDR1 SGHRS, CDR2 YFSETQ. V lost 0 bases, J lost 6 bases, and 10 bases lay in between. The CDR3 loop is CASSLAGVGQPQHF. In nucleotides, the CDR3 is TGCGCCAGCAGCTTGGCAGGGGTAGGTCAGCCCCAGCATTTT.

V usage is TRBV28 and J usage is TRBJ2-7, with D perhaps TRBD1 (6 bases). The V gene lost 3 bases and the J gene lost 4 bases, with 13 bases spanning the gap. There are 14 residues in the CDR3. From germline, CDR1 is MDHEN and CDR2 SYDVKM. CDR3 in DNA: TGTGCCAGCAGTTTTGGTGGGACAACTTACGAGCAGTACTTC. It yields the protein CASSFGGTTYEQYF. The whole variable domain, remainder taken from reference TRBV28 and TRBJ2-7, is DVKVTQSSRYLVKRTGEKVFLECVQDMDHENMFWYRQDPGLGLRLIYFSYDVKMKEKGDIPEGYSVSREKKERFSLILESASTNQTSMYLCASSFGGTTYEQYFGPGTRLTVT.

The rearrangement links TRBV4-1 to TRBJ2-3; maybe TRBD1 (5 bases). V dropped 3 bases and J dropped 0 bases, with 16 bases sitting between them. The length of the CDR3 is 17 residues. Germline loops: CDR1 MGHRA, CDR2 YSYEKL. CDR3 DNA sequence: TGCGCCAGCAGCCAGCTCTGGGGCGTAACTAGCACAGATACGCAGTATTTT. Protein: CASSQLWGVTSTDTQYF.

This clone was picked up one time. V and J are TRBV5-4 and TRBJ2-3; 14 bases line up with TRBD2. Trimming took 4 bases from V and 4 from J; bases not matched to a gene: 11. Germline assignment: CDR1 SGHNT and CDR2 YYREEE (reference sequence). The CDR3 length is 18 residues. The CDR3 protein is CASSPTSGRARGPDTQYF. Written as DNA, the CDR3 is TGTGCCAGCAGCCCGACTAGCGGGAGGGCGAGGGGCCCAGATACGCAGTATTTT.

This chain joins TRBV28 and TRBJ1-2, with 7 bases identical to TRBD1. CDR1 is MDHEN, CDR2 SYDVKM, per germline. The CDR3 spans 14 residues. J was trimmed by 0 bases and V by 5 bases; bases with no gene match: 3. The CDR3 spells CASSGTVPNYGYTF. CDR3 sequence (DNA): TGTGCCAGCAGTGGGACAGTCCCTAACTATGGCTACACCTTC.

The chain is built from TRBV6-5 and TRBJ1-2; 8 bases are shared with TRBD1. Germline trimming cut 3 bases from V and 1 base from J; bases unmatched to any gene: 7. Germline CDR1 is MNHEY and CDR2 is SVGAGI. This CDR3 is 16 amino acids long. The CDR3 loop reads CASSYQGAPFNYGYTF. CDR3 DNA sequence: TGTGCCAGCAGTTATCAGGGGGCCCCTTTTAACTATGGCTACACCTTC.

This clone is judged medium-sized. The chain uses TRBV28 and TRBJ2-5; weak D call: TRBD2 (5 bases). V dropped 6 bases and J dropped 4 bases, with 15 bases sitting between them. The CDR3 is 14 residues long. Germline V gives CDR1 MDHEN, CDR2 SYDVKM. Here the CDR3 reads CASSLRTQRETQYF. CDR3 DNA: TGTGCCAGCAGCCTCCGGACTCAGAGAGAGACCCAGTACTTC.

The rearrangement links TRBV28 to TRBJ1-2; D gene unclear. The CDR3 covers 13 residues. Trimming removed 6 bases at V and 2 bases at J, with 10 bases between. Germline-derived CDR1 and CDR2 are MDHEN and SYDVKM. The CDR3 reads CASSKTSNYGYTF. DNA of the CDR3: TGTGCCAGCAGCAAGACTTCAAACTATGGCTACACCTTC.

The chain employs TRBV5-1 and TRBJ1-5, with D possibly being TRBD1 (5 bases). Germline V gene sequence: CDR1 SGHRS, CDR2 YFSETQ. The CDR3 spans 15 residues. Trimming cost V 0 bases and J 3 bases, with 10 bases left between them. Here the CDR3 reads CASSLAAGLNQPQHF. CDR3 in DNA: TGCGCCAGCAGCTTGGCCGCGGGACTCAATCAGCCCCAGCATTTT.

As for this clone: One end of the junction is discordant with germline, which a read error may explain. This sample also contains other DNA sequences that code for the same CDR3. The chain is built from TRBV5-1 and TRBJ1-1, with no clear D. Germline lookup yields CDR1 SGHRS and CDR2 YFSETQ. The CDR3 is 15 amino acids. The CDR3 is CASSLVGQTNTEAFF. CDR3 nucleotides: TGCGCCAGCAGCTTGGTGGGCCAGACGAACACTGAAGCCTTCTTT. The entire variable domain, with the rest obtained from reference TRBV5-1 and TRBJ1-1, is as follows: KAGVTQTPRYLIKTRGQQVTLSCSPISGHRSVSWYQQTPGQGLQFLFEYFSETQRNKGNFPGRFSGRQFSNSRSEMNVSTLELGDSALYLCASSLVGQTNTEAFFGQGTRLTVV.

This chain uses TRBV4-2 with TRBJ2-7; 9 nucleotides match TRBD2. The CDR3 is 15 residues long. Germline V CDR1 and CDR2: LGHNA, YNFKEQ. Trimming removed 1 base from V and 2 bases from J; junction bases left unmatched: 3. This chain's CDR3 is CASSQGAGGTYEQYF. The CDR3 DNA follows: TGTGCCAGCAGCCAAGGGGCGGGAGGGACCTACGAGCAGTACTTC.

V and J are TRBV6-1 and TRBJ2-3; perhaps TRBD1 as D (5 bases). This CDR3 has 14 residues. V dropped 5 bases and J dropped 4 bases, with 13 bases sitting between them. Germline loops: CDR1 MNHNS, CDR2 SASEGT. CDR3 in amino acids: CASSKNRRSDTQYF. CDR3 in DNA: TGTGCCAGCAGTAAAAACAGGAGATCAGATACGCAGTATTTT.

This rearrangement joins TRBV27 to TRBJ2-7; D possibly corresponds to TRBD1 (5 bases). Germline V gives CDR1 MNHEY, CDR2 SMNVEV (reference sequence). The CDR3 contains 13 residues. The V end lost 3 bases, the J end lost 1 base, and 7 bases lay between the germline ends. In nucleotides, the CDR3 is TGTGCCAGCAGTTTCGCAGGGTCCTACGAGCAGTACTTC. Protein product: CASSFAGSYEQYF.